This entry features one T cell receptor beta chain sequence. The sample belongs to a study of early T cells in non-severe SARS-CoV-2 infection. Study overall: Bulk RNA from unsorted whole blood was sequenced; chains were unpaired.

The CDR3 runs 13 residues. Germline V gene sequence: CDR1 MNHEY, CDR2 SVGAGI. V lost 6 bases and J 0 bases, leaving 6 bases between the germline ends. Researchers attached unique molecular identifiers to individual cDNA molecules. TCRdb re-called the 5' RACE reads with MiXCR, one entry per CDR3 protein. The sample consists of approximately 77,000 distinct CDR3 sequences, about 5% of them appearing once. This sample comprised whole blood, obtained at baseline. This clonotype originated in an adult who was a healthcare worker with PCR-confirmed SARS-CoV-2 infection or an uninfected control (not recorded which). This chain joins TRBV6-5 and TRBJ1-5; D is undetermined. The CDR3 region is CASSTNSNQPQHF. Here the CDR3 DNA reads TGTGCCAGCAGCACGAATAGCAATCAGCCCCAGCATTTT.